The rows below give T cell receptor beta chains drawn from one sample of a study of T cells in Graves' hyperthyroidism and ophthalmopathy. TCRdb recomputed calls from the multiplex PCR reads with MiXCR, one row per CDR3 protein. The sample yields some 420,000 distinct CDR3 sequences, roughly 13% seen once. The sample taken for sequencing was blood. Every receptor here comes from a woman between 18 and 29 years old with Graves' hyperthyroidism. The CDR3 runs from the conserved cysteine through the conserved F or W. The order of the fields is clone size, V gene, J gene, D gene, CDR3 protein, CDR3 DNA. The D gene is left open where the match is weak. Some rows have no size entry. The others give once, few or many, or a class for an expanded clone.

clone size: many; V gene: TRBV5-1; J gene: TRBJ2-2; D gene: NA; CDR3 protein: CASRYRTGRDTGELFF; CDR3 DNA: TGCGCCAGCAGGTATAGGACAGGGAGGGACACCGGGGAGCTGTTTTTT
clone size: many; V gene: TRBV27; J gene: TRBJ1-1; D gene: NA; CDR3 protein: CASSLSVWGNRHTEAFF; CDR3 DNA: TGTGCCAGCAGTTTATCGGTGTGGGGGAACCGACACACTGAAGCTTTCTTT
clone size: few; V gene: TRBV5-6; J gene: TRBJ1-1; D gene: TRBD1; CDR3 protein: CASSQGVTEAFF; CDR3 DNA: TGTGCCAGCAGCCAGGGGGTCACTGAAGCTTTCTTT
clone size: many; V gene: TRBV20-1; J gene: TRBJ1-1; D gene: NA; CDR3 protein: CSATVNTEAFF; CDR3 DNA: TGCAGTGCAACAGTGAACACTGAAGCTTTCTTT
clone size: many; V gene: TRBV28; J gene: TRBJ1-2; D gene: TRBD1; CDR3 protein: CASSFAGQGAYGYTF; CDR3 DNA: TGTGCCAGCAGTTTCGCCGGACAGGGGGCTTATGGCTACACCTTC
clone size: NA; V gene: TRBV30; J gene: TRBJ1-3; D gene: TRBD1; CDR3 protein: CACSGGQGSGNTIYF; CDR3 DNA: TGTGCCTGCTCTGGGGGACAGGGGTCTGGAAACACCATATATTTT
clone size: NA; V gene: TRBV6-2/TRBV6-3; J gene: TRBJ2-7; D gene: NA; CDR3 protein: CASSKSGYYYNEQYF; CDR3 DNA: TGTGCCAGCAGCAAAAGCGGGTACTACTACAATGAGCAGTACTTC
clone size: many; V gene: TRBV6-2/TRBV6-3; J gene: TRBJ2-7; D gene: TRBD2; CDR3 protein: CASSFLAGVPPEQYF; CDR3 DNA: TGTGCCAGCAGTTTCCTAGCGGGAGTTCCCCCCGAGCAGTACTTC
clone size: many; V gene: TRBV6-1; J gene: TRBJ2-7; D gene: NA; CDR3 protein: CASRASIGSVYEQYF; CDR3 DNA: TGTGCCAGCAGGGCATCGATCGGGAGCGTCTACGAGCAGTACTTC
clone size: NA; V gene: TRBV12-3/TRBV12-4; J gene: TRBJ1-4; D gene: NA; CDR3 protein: CASSLWGLTNEKLFF; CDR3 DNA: TGTGCCAGCAGTTTATGGGGGCTGACTAATGAAAAACTGTTTTTT
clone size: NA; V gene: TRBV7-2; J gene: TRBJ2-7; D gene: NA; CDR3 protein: CASSRRHNPREQYF; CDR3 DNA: TGTGCCAGCAGCAGAAGACATAACCCTCGCGAGCAGTACTTC
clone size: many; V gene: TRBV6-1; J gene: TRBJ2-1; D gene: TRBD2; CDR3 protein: CASSLGQGGGNEQFF; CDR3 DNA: TGTGCCAGCAGCCTAGGGCAGGGCGGGGGCAATGAGCAGTTCTTC
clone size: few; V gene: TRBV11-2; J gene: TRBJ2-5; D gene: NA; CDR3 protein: CASSLDFSSKETQYF; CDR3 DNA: TGTGCCAGCAGCTTAGATTTTTCCTCTAAGGAGACCCAGTACTTC
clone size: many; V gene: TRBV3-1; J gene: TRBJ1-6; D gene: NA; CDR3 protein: CASSISGTGNSPLHF; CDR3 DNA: TGTGCCAGCAGCATCTCCGGGACTGGTAATTCACCCCTCCACTTT
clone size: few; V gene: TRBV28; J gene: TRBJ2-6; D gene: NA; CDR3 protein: CASGLQGYGSSF; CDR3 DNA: TGTGCCAGCGGGTTACAGGGTTACGGTTCCTCTTTC
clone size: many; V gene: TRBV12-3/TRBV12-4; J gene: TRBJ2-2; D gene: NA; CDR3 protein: CASSFGQGIGTGELFF; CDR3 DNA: TGTGCCAGCAGTTTTGGTCAGGGGATTGGCACCGGGGAGCTGTTTTTT
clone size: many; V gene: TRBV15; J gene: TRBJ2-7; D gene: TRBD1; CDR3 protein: CATSSGTDPYEQYF; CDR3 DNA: TGTGCCACCAGCAGTGGGACAGATCCCTACGAGCAGTACTTC
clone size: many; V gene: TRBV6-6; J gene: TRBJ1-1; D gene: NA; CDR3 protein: CASSYTGITRDTEAFF; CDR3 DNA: TGTGCCAGCAGTTACACCGGCATAACCCGGGACACTGAAGCTTTCTTT
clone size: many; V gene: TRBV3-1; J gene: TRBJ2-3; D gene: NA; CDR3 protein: CASSLFGGARTDTQYF; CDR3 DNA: TGTGCCAGCAGCCTTTTCGGCGGGGCAAGAACAGATACGCAGTATTTT
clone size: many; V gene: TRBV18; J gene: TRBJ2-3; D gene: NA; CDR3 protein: CASSPSRGTQYF; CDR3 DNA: TGTGCCAGCTCACCGTCTCGTGGTACGCAGTATTTT
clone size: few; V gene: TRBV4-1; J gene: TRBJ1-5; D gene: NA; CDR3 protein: CASSLYTSNQPQHF; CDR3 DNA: TGCGCCAGCAGCCTTTACACGAGCAATCAGCCCCAGCATTTT
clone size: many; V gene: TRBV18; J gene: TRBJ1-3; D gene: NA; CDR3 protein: CASSPGGTSSGNTIYF; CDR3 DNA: TGTGCCAGCTCACCCGGGGGGACGAGCTCTGGAAACACCATATATTTT
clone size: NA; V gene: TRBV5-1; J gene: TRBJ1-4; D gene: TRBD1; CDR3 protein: CASSIGQGKGEKLFF; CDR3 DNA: TGCGCCAGCAGCATAGGACAGGGTAAAGGCGAAAAACTGTTTTTT
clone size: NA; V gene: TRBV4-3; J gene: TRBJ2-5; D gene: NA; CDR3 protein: CASSQDPARTETQYF; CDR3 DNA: TGCGCCAGCAGCCAAGACCCAGCGCGGACAGAGACCCAGTACTTC
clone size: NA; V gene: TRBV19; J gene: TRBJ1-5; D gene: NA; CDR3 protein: CASSIMGKGQPQHF; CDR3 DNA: TGTGCCAGTAGTATTATGGGCAAGGGTCAGCCCCAGCATTTT
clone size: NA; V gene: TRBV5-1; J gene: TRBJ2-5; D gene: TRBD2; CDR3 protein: CASSSGKAQETQYF; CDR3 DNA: TGCGCCAGCAGCAGCGGGAAAGCCCAAGAGACCCAGTACTTC
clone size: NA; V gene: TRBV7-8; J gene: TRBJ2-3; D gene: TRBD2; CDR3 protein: CACSLERLAGVTDTQYF; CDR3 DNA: TGTGCCTGCAGCTTAGAGAGGCTAGCGGGAGTTACAGATACGCAGTATTTT
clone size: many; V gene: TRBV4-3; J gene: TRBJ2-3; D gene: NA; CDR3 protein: CASSQGSERAANTQYF; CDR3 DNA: TGCGCCAGCAGCCAAGGATCCGAGCGGGCCGCCAATACGCAGTATTTT
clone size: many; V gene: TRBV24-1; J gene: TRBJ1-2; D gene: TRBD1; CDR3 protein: CATSDGRGLELDGYTF; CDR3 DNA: TGTGCCACCAGTGATGGAAGGGGGCTGGAGTTAGATGGCTACACCTTC
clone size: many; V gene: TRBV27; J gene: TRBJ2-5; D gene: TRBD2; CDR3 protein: CASSLSIAGGQETQYF; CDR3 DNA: TGTGCCAGCAGTTTATCGATAGCGGGAGGGCAAGAGACCCAGTACTTC
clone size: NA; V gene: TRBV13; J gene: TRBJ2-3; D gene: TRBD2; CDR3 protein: CASSSRLAGVGTDTQYF; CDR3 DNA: TGTGCCAGCAGTTCTCGACTAGCGGGAGTGGGTACAGATACGCAGTATTTT
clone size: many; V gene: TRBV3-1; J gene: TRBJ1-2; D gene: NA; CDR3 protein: CASSQGDINYGYTF; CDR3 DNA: TGTGCCAGCAGCCAAGGGGACATTAACTATGGCTACACCTTC
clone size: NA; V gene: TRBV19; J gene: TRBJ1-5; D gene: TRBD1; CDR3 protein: CASSIGQGYQPQHF; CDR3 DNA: TGTGCCAGTAGTATAGGACAGGGGTATCAGCCCCAGCATTTT
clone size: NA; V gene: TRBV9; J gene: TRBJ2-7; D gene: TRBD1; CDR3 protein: CASSVLGTGNYEQYF; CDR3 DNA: TGTGCCAGCAGCGTCCTAGGGACAGGGAACTACGAGCAGTACTTC
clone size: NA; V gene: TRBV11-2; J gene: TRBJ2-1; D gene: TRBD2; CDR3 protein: CASSQDLLLAGGLGFF; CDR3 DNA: TGCGCCAGCAGCCAAGACTTATTACTAGCGGGAGGGCTTGGGTTCTTC